These 18 T cell receptor beta chains came from one sample sequenced in a study of T cells after yellow fever vaccination. TCRdb redid the calling of the 5' RACE reads with MiXCR, one entry per CDR3 protein. Of fewer than 650,000 distinct CDR3 sequences listed, about a fifth were seen once; the top ten hold about 16%. The source was PBMCs, collected around 3 weeks after the first yellow fever vaccination. The receptors shown here come from a man younger than 30 who received the YFV17D yellow fever vaccine.

The chain uses TRBV10-3 and TRBJ1-1, with D unresolved. Germline V gene lookup returns CDR1 ENHRY and CDR2 SYGVKD. This CDR3 is built from 15 residues. The V end was cut by 6 bases, the J end by 1 base, with 15 bases between. This CDR3 is CAIRASGMGNTEAFF. CDR3 nucleotides: TGTGCCATCAGGGCCTCCGGGATGGGGAACACTGAAGCTTTCTTT.

The count of this clonotype is one. The chain is built from TRBV6-5 and TRBJ2-3, with D possibly being TRBD1 (5 bases). Trimming cost V 4 bases and J 5 bases, with 16 bases left between them. The germline gives CDR1 MNHEY, CDR2 SVGAGI. The CDR3 runs to 15 residues. Here the CDR3 reads CASSSTWGSGDTQYF. The CDR3 bases are TGTGCCAGCAGTTCCACGTGGGGCTCGGGAGATACGCAGTATTTT.

This clonotype was counted a single time. The rearrangement joins TRBV12-5 to TRBJ2-7; possibly TRBD2 for D (6 bases). The CDR3 runs to 13 residues. V lost 6 bases to trimming and J lost 7 bases, with 16 bases between them. In germline, CDR1 is LGHNT, CDR2 FRNRAP. DNA of the CDR3: TGTGCTAGTGGCCCAACACTAGCTAGGGAGCAGTACTTC. Its translation: CASGPTLAREQYF.

The V gene is TRBV7-9, the J gene TRBJ1-4, with TRBD1 identical over 10 bases. Germline CDR1 reads SEHNR; CDR2 reads FQNEAQ (reference sequence). CDR3 length: 16 amino acids. V gave up 0 bases and J gave up 8 bases; unmatched junction bases: 6. The CDR3 DNA is TGTGCCAGCAGCTTAGCGCCCGGGACAGGGGAAGAAAAACTGTTTTTT. Translation gives CASSLAPGTGEEKLFF.

V usage is TRBV4-1 and J usage is TRBJ2-1; 10 nucleotides agree with TRBD2. J was trimmed by 6 bases and V by 4 bases; bases with no gene match: 12. This CDR3 region has 17 residues. Germline V lookup: CDR1 MGHRA, CDR2 YSYEKL. The DNA for the CDR3 is TGCGCCAGCAGCCCGAACCTAGCGGGGGCCGCCCCCAATGAGCAGTTCTTC. Its translation is CASSPNLAGAAPNEQFF.

The chain uses TRBV6-1 and TRBJ2-7; D possibly corresponds to TRBD1 (6 bases). The CDR3 length is 14 residues. CDR1 is MNHNS and CDR2 is SASEGT in the germline V gene. V lost 4 bases to trimming and J lost 3 bases, with 13 bases between them. CDR3 in DNA: TGTGCCAGCAGTGGGGTGGGGGCGAGCTACGAGCAGTACTTC. It is translated as CASSGVGASYEQYF.

This chain connects TRBV6-5 to TRBJ1-4, with D perhaps matching TRBD1 (5 bases). Germline V lookup: CDR1 MNHEY, CDR2 SVGAGI. V was clipped by 6 bases and J by 8 bases, with 7 bases between them. CDR3 length: 11 amino acids. The chain's CDR3 is CASRAGEKLFF. DNA for the CDR3: TGTGCCAGCAGGGCAGGGGAAAAACTGTTTTTT.

This sequence joins TRBV27 and TRBJ2-3, with TRBD1 matching over 8 bases. CDR1 is MNHEY and CDR2 is SMNVEV in the germline V gene (reference sequence). V lost 3 bases and J lost 4; bases outside the gene matches: 9. CDR3 length: 16 amino acids. The CDR3 DNA reads TGTGCCAGCAGTTTTTATCTGGACAGGGAGGCAGATACGCAGTATTTT. Protein sequence: CASSFYLDREADTQYF.

The rearrangement joins TRBV29-1 to TRBJ1-4, with 9 bases that match TRBD1. The length of the CDR3 is 13 residues. The ends lost 7 bases at V and 8 bases at J; junction bases unmatched: 8. Germline CDR1 and CDR2: SQVTM and ANQGSEA. In nucleotides, the CDR3 is TGCAGCGCCCTAGGACAGGGGAAAGAAAAACTGTTTTTT. As protein: CSALGQGKEKLFF. Looking up the rest from reference TRBV29-1 and TRBJ1-4 gives the full variable domain: SAVISQKPSRDICQRGTSLTIQCQVDSQVTMMFWYRQQPGQSLTLIATANQGSEATYESGFVIDKFPISRPNLTFSTLTVSNMSPEDSSIYLCSALGQGKEKLFFGSGTQLSVL.

This CDR3 reads CSASRMWTGELFF. The CDR3 region has the DNA TGCAGTGCCTCTCGGATGTGGACCGGGGAGCTGTTTTTT. The chain has TRBV20-1 and TRBJ2-2; D gene ambiguous. CDR1 and CDR2 (germline): DFQATT, SNEGSKA (reference sequence). With 6 bases removed from V and 5 bases from J, the gap between germline ends came to 13 bases. This CDR3 comprises 13 residues.

V gene TRBV7-2 combines with J gene TRBJ2-3, with no clear D. The V end lost 3 bases, the J end lost 6 bases, and 13 bases lay between the germline ends. Germline V lookup: CDR1 SGHTA, CDR2 FQGNSA. There are 14 residues in the CDR3. The CDR3: CASSFGPPYDTQYF. CDR3 bases: TGTGCCAGCAGCTTCGGACCCCCCTACGATACGCAGTATTTT.

The V gene is TRBV27, the J gene TRBJ1-2, with TRBD1 identical over 8 bases. The germline V gene encodes CDR1 MNHEY and CDR2 SMNVEV (reference sequence). The CDR3 runs to 12 residues. Trimming took 5 bases from V and 6 from J; bases not matched to a gene: 2. The CDR3 DNA sequence: TGTGCCAGCAGTCAGACAGGGGATGGCTACACCTTC. It specifies CASSQTGDGYTF.

The chain uses TRBV7-2 and TRBJ1-6; 7 positions agree with TRBD1. The germline CDR1 and CDR2 sequences are SGHTA and FQGNSA. V dropped 4 bases and J dropped 7; count of bases not matched to a gene: 10. The CDR3 sequence is 16 residues long. The CDR3 spells CASSSPPGQQNSPLHF. DNA for the CDR3: TGTGCCAGCAGCTCGCCGCCGGGACAGCAGAATTCACCCCTCCACTTT.

The chain links TRBV4-3 to TRBJ1-5, with a possible D match to TRBD1 (5 bases). This CDR3 is 15 amino acids long. The V and J ends lost 4 bases and 0 bases respectively, with 10 bases between them. The germline V gene has CDR1 LGHNA and CDR2 YSLEER. CDR3 sequence (DNA): TGCGCCAGCAGCCGAGACAGTCATAGCAATCAGCCCCAGCATTTT. Translated: CASSRDSHSNQPQHF.

This clonotype occurred many times. J is TRBJ2-1 and V is TRBV11-2; 10 bases are a match to TRBD2. There are 18 residues in the CDR3. CDR1 is SGHAT, CDR2 FQNNGV, per germline. Losses at the gene ends were 5 bases for V and 0 bases for J; bases not matched to a gene: 10. The CDR3 DNA sequence: TGTGCCAGCAGCCTCGCCGTAGCGGGGGGAGACTCCTACAATGAGCAGTTCTTC. It translates to CASSLAVAGGDSYNEQFF. Filled out from reference TRBV11-2 and TRBJ2-1, the complete variable domain reads EAGVAQSPRYKIIEKRQSVAFWCNPISGHATLYWYQQILGQGPKLLIQFQNNGVVDDSQLPKDRFSAERLKGVDSTLKIQPAKLEDSAVYLCASSLAVAGGDSYNEQFFGPGTRLTVL.

In this sample, this clonotype turned up a few times. V gene TRBV20-1 combines with J gene TRBJ2-7, with unresolved D. This CDR3 has 14 residues. V lost 1 base to trimming and J lost 3 bases, with 13 bases between them. Looked up from germline, CDR1 is DFQATT and CDR2 is SNEGSKA (reference sequence). The CDR3 DNA reads TGCAGTGCTAGAGGGATAGAAATGGGCTACGAGCAGTACTTC. Translating gives CSARGIEMGYEQYF.

The genes are TRBV20-1 and TRBJ1-4; D not resolved. V was pared by 3 bases and J by 4 bases, with 9 bases between. CDR3 length equals 13 residues. The germline V gene encodes CDR1 DFQATT and CDR2 SNEGSKA (reference sequence). Here the CDR3 reads CSASPGLNEKLFF. CDR3 bases: TGCAGTGCTAGCCCCGGCCTTAATGAAAAACTGTTTTTT.

The V and J genes are TRBV2 and TRBJ1-2, with TRBD1 identical over 7 bases. Losses at the gene ends were 7 bases for V and 0 bases for J; bases not matched to a gene: 5. This CDR3 comprises 14 residues. CDR1 is SNHLY, CDR2 FYNNEI, per germline. DNA for the CDR3: TGTGCCAGCACCCCGGACAGGTCTAACTATGGCTACACCTTC. This codes for CASTPDRSNYGYTF.